This T cell receptor beta chain was observed in a study of blood T cell repertoires in COVID-19. Study details: Acute and convalescent COVID-19 samples came from the United States, Italy and Spain. Sources were T cells, B-cell-depleted T cells, or PBMCs; the material itself was cDNA or gDNA.

V was pared by 2 bases and J by 1 base, with 9 bases between. CDR3 length: 14 residues. In the source study's methods: Reference gene primer amplification in the assay estimated nucleated cell counts. Assay: immunoSEQ multiplex PCR; the TCRdb copy retains only in-frame clones and omits some. The D gene and trimming were derived from the DNA, and the V and J assignments and clone size from that table. The sample records some 150,000 clones, roughly 89% being singletons. The chain links TRBV5-3 to TRBJ1-1; D is possibly TRBD1 (5 bases). TRBV5-3 is an ORF, and what it does is uncertain. The source is a woman between 35 and 50 years old with acute or convalescent COVID-19. The sequencing sample was made of peripheral blood. This CDR3 is CARSLRDRNTEAFF. The CDR3 region has the DNA TGTGCCAGAAGCTTACGAGACAGGAACACTGAAGCTTTCTTT.